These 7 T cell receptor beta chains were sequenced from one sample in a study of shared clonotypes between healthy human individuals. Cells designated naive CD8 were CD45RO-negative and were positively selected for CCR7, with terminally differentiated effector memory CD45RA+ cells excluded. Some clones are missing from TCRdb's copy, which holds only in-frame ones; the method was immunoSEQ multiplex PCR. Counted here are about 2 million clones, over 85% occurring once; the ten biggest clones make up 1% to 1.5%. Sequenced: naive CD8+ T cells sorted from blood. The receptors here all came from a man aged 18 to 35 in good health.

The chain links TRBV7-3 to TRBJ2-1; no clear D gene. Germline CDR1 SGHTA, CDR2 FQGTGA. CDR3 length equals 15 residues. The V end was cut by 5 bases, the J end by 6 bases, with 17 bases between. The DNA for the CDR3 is TGTGCCAGCAGCCTAGGGAAATATGGCGGCAATGAGCAGTTCTTC. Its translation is CASSLGKYGGNEQFF.

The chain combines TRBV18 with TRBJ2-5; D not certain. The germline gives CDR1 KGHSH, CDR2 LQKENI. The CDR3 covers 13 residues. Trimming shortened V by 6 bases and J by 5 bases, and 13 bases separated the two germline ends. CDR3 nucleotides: TGTGCCAGCTCGGCTGGCCCGATGGAGACCCAGTACTTC. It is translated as CASSAGPMETQYF. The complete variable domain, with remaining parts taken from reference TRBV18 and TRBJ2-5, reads NAGVMQNPRHLVRRRGQEARLRCSPMKGHSHVYWYRQLPEEGLKFMVYLQKENIIDESGMPKERFSAEFPKEGPSILRIQQVVRGDSAAYFCASSAGPMETQYFGPGTRLLVL.

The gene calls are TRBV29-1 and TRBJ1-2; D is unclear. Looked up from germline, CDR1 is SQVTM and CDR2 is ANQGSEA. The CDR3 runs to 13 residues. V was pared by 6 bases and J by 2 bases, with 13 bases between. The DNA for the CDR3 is TGCAGCGTGAGGGAGAGCAAGAACTATGGCTACACCTTC. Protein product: CSVRESKNYGYTF.

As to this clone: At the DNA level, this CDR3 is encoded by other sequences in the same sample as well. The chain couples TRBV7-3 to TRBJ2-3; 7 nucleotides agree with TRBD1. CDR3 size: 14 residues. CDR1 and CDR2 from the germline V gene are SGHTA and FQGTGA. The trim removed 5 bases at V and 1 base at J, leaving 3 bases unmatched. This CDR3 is CASSPTGGTDTQYF. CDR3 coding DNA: TGTGCCAGCAGCCCCACAGGGGGCACAGATACGCAGTATTTT.

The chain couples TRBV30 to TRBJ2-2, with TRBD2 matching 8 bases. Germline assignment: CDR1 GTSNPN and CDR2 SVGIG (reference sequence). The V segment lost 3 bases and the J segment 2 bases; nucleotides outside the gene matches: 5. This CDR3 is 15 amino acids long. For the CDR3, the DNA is TGTGCCTGGAGCTTTAGCGGGGCTAACACCGGGGAGCTGTTTTTT. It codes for CAWSFSGANTGELFF.

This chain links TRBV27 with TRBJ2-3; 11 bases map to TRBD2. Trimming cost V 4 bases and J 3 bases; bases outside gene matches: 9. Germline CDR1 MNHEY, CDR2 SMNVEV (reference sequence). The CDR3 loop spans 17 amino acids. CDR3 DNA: TGTGCCAGCAGTTCCCTATCATGGACTAGCGGGACAGATACGCAGTATTTT. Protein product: CASSSLSWTSGTDTQYF.

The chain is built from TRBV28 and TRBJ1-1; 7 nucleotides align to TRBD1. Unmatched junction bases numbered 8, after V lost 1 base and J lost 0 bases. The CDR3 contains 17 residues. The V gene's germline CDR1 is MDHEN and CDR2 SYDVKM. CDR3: CASSLSPRQGLNTEAFF. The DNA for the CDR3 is TGTGCCAGCAGTTTATCCCCACGACAGGGTTTGAACACTGAAGCTTTCTTT.